The 25 T cell receptor beta chains below all came from one sample that was sequenced in a study of T cell changes during pregnancy in multiple sclerosis. TCRdb keeps only in-frame clones here, not all; method: immunoSEQ multiplex PCR. The data show 70,000 or so clones, with about 89% seen just once and 0.4% to 0.45% held by the top ten. Material: CD4+ T cells from peripheral blood mononuclear cells, obtained before pregnancy. The receptors come from a female donor with multiple sclerosis, enrolled in a pregnancy study.

The chain couples TRBV9 to TRBJ1-1, with a weak D call TRBD1 (5 bases). Germline CDR1 and CDR2: SGDLS and YYNGEE. This CDR3 region has 13 residues. Trimming removed 0 bases from V and 4 bases from J, with 7 bases in between. The CDR3 is CASSVETATEAFF. The CDR3 bases are TGTGCCAGCAGCGTAGAGACAGCCACTGAAGCTTTCTTT.

The rearrangement joins TRBV5-6 to TRBJ1-2; 7 nucleotides agree with TRBD1. V lost 3 bases to trimming and J lost 2 bases; unmatched junction nucleotides: 4. There are 14 residues in the CDR3. The germline V gene has CDR1 SGHDT and CDR2 YYEEEE. The CDR3 here is CASSWGTENYGYTF. CDR3 DNA: TGTGCCAGCAGCTGGGGGACAGAGAACTATGGCTACACCTTC.

The J gene is TRBJ2-3, the V gene TRBV13, with TRBD2 matching over 7 bases. CDR3 length equals 15 residues. Germline V gene sequence: CDR1 PRHDT, CDR2 FYEKMQ (reference sequence). The V and J ends lost 2 bases and 6 bases, in that order; junction bases with no gene match: 8. CDR3 in amino acids: CASSLPGGSIDTQYF. CDR3 DNA sequence: TGTGCCAGCAGCTTACCGGGGGGATCCATTGATACGCAGTATTTT.

There are a few counts of this clone. The V call is TRBV5-1, the J call TRBJ1-6, with D perhaps matching TRBD1 (5 bases). CDR3 size: 14 residues. Trimming removed 2 bases from V and 7 bases from J, with 10 bases in between. The V gene's germline CDR1 is SGHRS and CDR2 YFSETQ. For the CDR3, the DNA is TGCGCCAGCAGCTTAGGGGTTTGGAATTCACCCCTCCACTTT. Encoded protein: CASSLGVWNSPLHF.

Concerning this clone: This specimen includes other DNA sequences encoding the same CDR3. This sequence joins TRBV9 and TRBJ2-7; 11 nucleotides align to TRBD2. J gave up 0 bases and V 5 bases, and 4 bases lay outside the gene matches. Germline V gives CDR1 SGDLS, CDR2 YYNGEE. This CDR3 has 15 residues. The CDR3 coding sequence is TGTGCCAGCAGTTATGGACTAGCGGGCTCCTACGAGCAGTACTTC. Protein: CASSYGLAGSYEQYF.

The gene calls are TRBV5-1 and TRBJ2-5; 10 bases align to TRBD1. The CDR3 contains 15 residues. V was clipped by 4 bases and J by 4 bases; unmatched bases: 7. The germline gives CDR1 SGHRS, CDR2 YFSETQ. The CDR3 spells CASSAGDRGGETQYF. CDR3 sequence (DNA): TGCGCCAGCAGCGCAGGGGACAGGGGAGGAGAGACCCAGTACTTC. Combining the CDR3 with reference TRBV5-1 and TRBJ2-5 gives the whole variable domain KAGVTQTPRYLIKTRGQQVTLSCSPISGHRSVSWYQQTPGQGLQFLFEYFSETQRNKGNFPGRFSGRQFSNSRSEMNVSTLELGDSALYLCASSAGDRGGETQYFGPGTRLLVL.

V and J are TRBV2 and TRBJ2-1; D possibly corresponds to TRBD1 (6 bases). CDR3 length: 15 amino acids. Looked up from germline, CDR1 is SNHLY and CDR2 is FYNNEI. V was clipped by 1 base and J by 5 bases, with 12 bases between them. The CDR3 spells CASSEDRVANNEQFF. CDR3 nucleotide sequence: TGTGCCAGCAGTGAAGACAGGGTAGCGAACAATGAGCAGTTCTTC.

The rearrangement uses TRBV5-1 and TRBJ1-5; 7 bases are shared with TRBD1. Trimming removed 0 bases from V and 4 bases from J; junction bases left unmatched: 4. The germline V gene encodes CDR1 SGHRS and CDR2 YFSETQ. CDR3 length: 15 residues. The DNA of the CDR3 is TGCGCCAGCAGCTTGGAGACAGGGCGGAATCAGCCCCAGCATTTT. Protein: CASSLETGRNQPQHF.

The rearrangement links TRBV5-1 to TRBJ2-7, with 14 bases fitting TRBD2. After removal of 3 bases from V and 7 bases from J, the junction contained 9 bases not matched to a gene. Looked up from germline, CDR1 is SGHRS and CDR2 is YFSETQ. CDR3 size: 16 residues. CDR3 DNA: TGCGCCAGCAGCTGGGGGACTAGCGGGGGCCTTCTGGAGCAGTACTTC. Encoded protein: CASSWGTSGGLLEQYF.

V is TRBV7-3 and J is TRBJ2-7; the match to TRBD1 covers 9 bases. The CDR3 has 16 residues. V lost 5 bases, J lost 2 bases, and 10 bases stayed unmatched. CDR1 SGHTA and CDR2 FQGTGA come from the germline V gene. CDR3 bases: TGTGCCAGCAGCAAGACCGGGACAGGGCCAGCCTACGAGCAGTACTTC. Its translation is CASSKTGTGPAYEQYF.

The rearrangement links TRBV5-1 to TRBJ1-5; D gene unclear. The CDR3 runs to 14 residues. With 2 bases removed from V and 4 bases from J, the gap between germline ends came to 10 bases. The V gene's germline CDR1 is SGHRS and CDR2 YFSETQ. CDR3 protein: CASSFSPGNQPQHF. DNA for the CDR3: TGCGCCAGCAGCTTCAGTCCAGGAAATCAGCCCCAGCATTTT.

The rearrangement joins TRBV15 to TRBJ2-7; 7 positions agree with TRBD2. V lost 0 bases and J lost 3; bases outside the gene matches: 14. The V gene's germline CDR1 is LNHNV and CDR2 YYDKDF (reference sequence). The CDR3 is made up of 18 amino acids. The CDR3 sequence is CATSRDPGGSGLIYEQYF. The DNA for the CDR3 is TGTGCCACCAGCAGAGATCCGGGAGGATCAGGACTTATCTACGAGCAGTACTTC.

The chain carries TRBV19 and TRBJ2-1, with 12 bases fitting TRBD2. The CDR3 contains 15 residues. The J segment lost 7 bases and the V segment lost 2 bases, leaving 3 bases of the junction unmatched. The germline V gene encodes CDR1 LNHDA and CDR2 SQIVND (reference sequence). The CDR3 DNA reads as TGTGCCAGTAGTATATCTAGCGGGAGGGGTAATGAGCAGTTCTTC. Protein sequence: CASSISSGRGNEQFF.

The chain links TRBV18 to TRBJ2-3; possibly TRBD2 for D (7 bases). Per germline, CDR1 KGHSH and CDR2 LQKENI. Trimming removed 6 bases at V and 4 bases at J, with 14 bases between. The CDR3 contains 14 residues. The CDR3 region is CASSHEGGADTQYF. CDR3 nucleotides: TGTGCCAGCTCCCACGAGGGGGGGGCAGATACGCAGTATTTT.

This rearrangement joins TRBV6-5 to TRBJ1-1; D gene unclear. Deletions cut 2 bases from V and 6 bases from J, with 10 bases between. Per the germline V gene, CDR1 is MNHEY and CDR2 is SVGAGI. This CDR3 comprises 13 residues. This CDR3 reads CASSYDPGSEAFF. CDR3 nucleotides: TGTGCCAGCAGTTACGATCCGGGGTCTGAAGCTTTCTTT.

This clone was counted a few times. The V gene is TRBV7-9, the J gene TRBJ2-1, with 11 bases fitting TRBD2. Germline assignment: CDR1 SEHNR and CDR2 FQNEAQ (reference sequence). CDR3 length equals 18 residues. V lost 5 bases and J lost 9; bases outside the gene matches: 18. CDR3 sequence (DNA): TGTGCCAGCAGCCAAAAAACCCGACTAGCGGGATGGGTGGGTGAGCAGTTCTTC. This encodes CASSQKTRLAGWVGEQFF.

Only one count was recorded for this clone. The chain couples TRBV2 to TRBJ1-4; the match to TRBD1 covers 7 bases. After removal of 6 bases from V and 3 bases from J, the junction contained 7 bases not matched to a gene. CDR1 is SNHLY and CDR2 is FYNNEI in the germline V gene. The CDR3 consists of 15 residues. The CDR3 loop is CASRANRGSNEKLFF. CDR3 bases: TGTGCCAGCAGGGCAAACAGGGGCTCTAATGAAAAACTGTTTTTT.

The chain links TRBV7-2 to TRBJ1-1; D possibly corresponds to TRBD1 (5 bases). V was pared by 2 bases and J by 5 bases, with 15 bases between. The CDR3 is 15 amino acids. Germline V gene sequence: CDR1 SGHTA, CDR2 FQGNSA. For the CDR3, the DNA is TGTGCCAGCAGCTTAAGGTTAGGTCAGGGTACTGAAGCTTTCTTT. Its translation: CASSLRLGQGTEAFF.

This clone was observed a single time. This chain connects TRBV5-4 to TRBJ1-1; 7 bases match TRBD1. V was clipped by 5 bases and J by 1 base; unmatched bases: 5. Looked up from germline, CDR1 is SGHNT and CDR2 is YYREEE (reference sequence). This CDR3 has 14 amino acids. The CDR3 DNA reads TGTGCCAGCAGAAAAGACAGGGCGAACACTGAAGCTTTCTTT. Protein: CASRKDRANTEAFF.

This chain connects TRBV11-1 to TRBJ1-1; D unresolved. Germline CDR1 and CDR2: SGHAT and FQDESV (reference sequence). With 5 bases removed from V and 0 bases from J, the gap between germline ends came to 13 bases. The CDR3 is made up of 15 amino acids. CDR3 amino acids: CASSLPTGVNTEAFF. CDR3 coding DNA: TGTGCCAGCAGCCTCCCTACGGGAGTGAACACTGAAGCTTTCTTT.

The rearrangement links TRBV5-5 to TRBJ1-1, with D perhaps matching TRBD1 (6 bases). Germline V lookup: CDR1 SGHKS, CDR2 YYEKEE (reference sequence). This CDR3 has 15 amino acids. The V end lost 0 bases, the J end lost 7 bases, and 16 bases lay between the germline ends. Written as DNA, the CDR3 is TGTGCCAGCAGCTTGGTGGGGGGGGCGGCCGGTGAAGCTTTCTTT. This encodes CASSLVGGAAGEAFF.

The gene calls are TRBV18 and TRBJ1-2; 10 bases are shared with TRBD1. Germline assignment: CDR1 KGHSH and CDR2 LQKENI. Trimming cost V 6 bases and J 2 bases; bases outside gene matches: 6. CDR3 length equals 15 residues. For the CDR3, the DNA is TGTGCCAGCTCCCGGGACAGGGGCCCGAACTATGGCTACACCTTC. Translated: CASSRDRGPNYGYTF. The full variable domain, its missing parts supplied by reference TRBV18 and TRBJ1-2, is NAGVMQNPRHLVRRRGQEARLRCSPMKGHSHVYWYRQLPEEGLKFMVYLQKENIIDESGMPKERFSAEFPKEGPSILRIQQVVRGDSAAYFCASSRDRGPNYGYTFGSGTRLTVV.

This clone came up once. CDR3: CASRSFSAGLKNTIYF. The CDR3 DNA reads TGTGCCAGCAGATCTTTCTCGGCGGGACTAAAAAACACCATATATTTT. V and J are TRBV28 and TRBJ1-3, with D possibly TRBD1 on 5 matching bases. The CDR3 covers 16 residues. Germline V gene data show CDR1 as MDHEN and CDR2 as SYDVKM. The V and J ends lost 6 bases and 6 bases respectively, with 21 bases between them.

Written as DNA, the CDR3 is TGTGCCAGCAGCCCCAGCGTGCGAGAGACCCAGTACTTC. It codes for CASSPSVRETQYF. The chain links TRBV9 to TRBJ2-5; D uncertain. The germline CDR1 and CDR2 sequences are SGDLS and YYNGEE. V was shortened by 4 bases and J by 4 bases, with 11 bases between the two germline ends. The CDR3 sequence is 13 residues long.

The chain links TRBV7-3 to TRBJ1-5; perhaps TRBD1 as D (5 bases). V lost 0 bases and J 6 bases, leaving 6 bases between the germline ends. Germline V CDR1 and CDR2: SGHTA, FQGTGA. The CDR3 runs 13 residues. In DNA form, the CDR3 reads TGTGCCAGCAGCTTAACGCAGGGTCAGCCCCAGCATTTT. This sequence encodes CASSLTQGQPQHF.